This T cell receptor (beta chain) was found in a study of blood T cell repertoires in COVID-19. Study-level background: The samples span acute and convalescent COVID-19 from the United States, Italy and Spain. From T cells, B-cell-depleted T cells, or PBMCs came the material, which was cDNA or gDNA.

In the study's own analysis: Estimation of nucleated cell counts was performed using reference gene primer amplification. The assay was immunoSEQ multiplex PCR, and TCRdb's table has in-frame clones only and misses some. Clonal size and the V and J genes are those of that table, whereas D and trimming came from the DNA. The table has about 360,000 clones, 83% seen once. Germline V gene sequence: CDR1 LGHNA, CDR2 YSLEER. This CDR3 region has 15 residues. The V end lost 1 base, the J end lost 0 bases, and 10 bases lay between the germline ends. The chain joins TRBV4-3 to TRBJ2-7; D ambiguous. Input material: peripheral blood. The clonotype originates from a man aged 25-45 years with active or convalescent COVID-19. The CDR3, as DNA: TGCGCCAGCAGCCAAGGGTCCGGTAGCTCCTACGAGCAGTACTTC. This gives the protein CASSQGSGSSYEQYF.